Listed below are T cell receptor beta chains from one sample, sequenced in a study of response to subunit inactivated influenza vaccine. MiXCR, run by TCRdb on the RT-PCR reads, gives a single entry per CDR3 protein. The table includes about 540,000 distinct CDR3 sequences, under 30% detected once. The same specimen was also included in a second study, on T cells expressing NK-cell markers.

Material: CD4+ T cells sorted from PBMCs, obtained roughly 12 days after vaccination. The source of these receptors is a man aged 50 to 60 who received an inactivated influenza vaccine. CDR3s include the opening cysteine and the closing phenylalanine or tryptophan. The order of the fields is V gene, J gene, CDR3 length, CDR3 protein.

V gene: TRBV6-1; J gene: TRBJ1-1; CDR3 length: 13; CDR3 protein: CASSERGSTEAFF
V gene: TRBV6-2/TRBV6-3; J gene: TRBJ2-7; CDR3 length: 11; CDR3 protein: CASSYVSEQYF
V gene: TRBV6-6; J gene: TRBJ2-2; CDR3 length: 13; CDR3 protein: CACAWGYTGELFF
V gene: TRBV30; J gene: TRBJ2-1; CDR3 length: 18; CDR3 protein: CAWISGTSGRGTYNEQFF
V gene: TRBV7-9; J gene: TRBJ2-3; CDR3 length: 13; CDR3 protein: CASQGQGVYTQYF
V gene: TRBV20-1; J gene: TRBJ2-5; CDR3 length: 16; CDR3 protein: CSAPTGGGRLKETQYF
V gene: TRBV6-1; J gene: TRBJ2-2; CDR3 length: 13; CDR3 protein: CASRDPNTGELFF
V gene: TRBV20-1; J gene: TRBJ2-2; CDR3 length: 16; CDR3 protein: CSARSPRGAGTGELFF
V gene: TRBV3-1; J gene: TRBJ1-1; CDR3 length: 12; CDR3 protein: CASRAGEDQAFF
V gene: TRBV5-5; J gene: TRBJ1-3; CDR3 length: 17; CDR3 protein: CASSLALGRFSGNTIYF
V gene: TRBV27; J gene: TRBJ1-2; CDR3 length: 11; CDR3 protein: CARQSVYGYTF
V gene: TRBV5-5; J gene: TRBJ2-7; CDR3 length: 13; CDR3 protein: CASSFEGRSEQYF
V gene: TRBV9; J gene: TRBJ2-2; CDR3 length: 16; CDR3 protein: CASSARGADPSGELFF
V gene: TRBV4-1; J gene: TRBJ2-2; CDR3 length: 17; CDR3 protein: CASSQDRASGGDGELFF
V gene: TRBV12-3/TRBV12-4; J gene: TRBJ1-1; CDR3 length: 14; CDR3 protein: CASRPGTGGTEAFF
V gene: TRBV28; J gene: TRBJ2-1; CDR3 length: 13; CDR3 protein: CASRAGFANEQFF
V gene: TRBV3-1; J gene: TRBJ1-5; CDR3 length: 15; CDR3 protein: CASSQDHRGNQPQHF
V gene: TRBV29-1; J gene: TRBJ2-1; CDR3 length: 14; CDR3 protein: CSAVGRGAYNEQFF
V gene: TRBV2; J gene: TRBJ1-6; CDR3 length: 12; CDR3 protein: CASTRGARAAHF
V gene: TRBV23-1; J gene: TRBJ2-7; CDR3 length: 15; CDR3 protein: CASSQSVQGTYEQYF
V gene: TRBV5-6; J gene: TRBJ2-7; CDR3 length: 14; CDR3 protein: CASSSPGLAYEQYF
V gene: TRBV6-5; J gene: TRBJ2-7; CDR3 length: 13; CDR3 protein: CASSYGQSYEQYF
V gene: TRBV3-1; J gene: TRBJ2-1; CDR3 length: 16; CDR3 protein: CASSPALAGVYNEQFF
V gene: TRBV7-2; J gene: TRBJ1-5; CDR3 length: 14; CDR3 protein: CASSLALSNQPQHF
V gene: TRBV4-2; J gene: TRBJ2-4; CDR3 length: 16; CDR3 protein: CASSQVITIAKNIQYF
V gene: TRBV20-1; J gene: TRBJ2-3; CDR3 length: 13; CDR3 protein: CSASSGREYTQYF
V gene: TRBV12-3/TRBV12-4; J gene: TRBJ1-1; CDR3 length: 14; CDR3 protein: CASSPETIRTEAFF
V gene: TRBV10-3; J gene: TRBJ2-7; CDR3 length: 17; CDR3 protein: CAISESLAGPKSYEQYF
V gene: TRBV11-2; J gene: TRBJ2-7; CDR3 length: 14; CDR3 protein: CASSLALDSYEQYF
V gene: TRBV20-1; J gene: TRBJ2-1; CDR3 length: 18; CDR3 protein: CSARDHSRTSGVFNEQFF
V gene: TRBV10-3; J gene: TRBJ2-1; CDR3 length: 14; CDR3 protein: CAIRDVGFGDEQFF
V gene: TRBV11-2; J gene: TRBJ1-3; CDR3 length: 16; CDR3 protein: CASSLRDRGTGNTIYF
V gene: TRBV20-1; J gene: TRBJ1-1; CDR3 length: 12; CDR3 protein: CSASRTVTEAFF
V gene: TRBV29-1; J gene: TRBJ1-1; CDR3 length: 13; CDR3 protein: CSVATGGSTEAFF
V gene: TRBV18; J gene: TRBJ2-1; CDR3 length: 14; CDR3 protein: CASSLGTRDNEQFF
V gene: TRBV6-4; J gene: TRBJ2-7; CDR3 length: 13; CDR3 protein: CASSDSDRGEQYF
V gene: TRBV5-6; J gene: TRBJ2-1; CDR3 length: 15; CDR3 protein: CASSLLSGSPNEQFF
V gene: TRBV11-2; J gene: TRBJ2-1; CDR3 length: 19; CDR3 protein: CASSLEPLLLAGPYNEQFF
V gene: TRBV4-2; J gene: TRBJ2-7; CDR3 length: 15; CDR3 protein: CASRGGLTLSYEQYF